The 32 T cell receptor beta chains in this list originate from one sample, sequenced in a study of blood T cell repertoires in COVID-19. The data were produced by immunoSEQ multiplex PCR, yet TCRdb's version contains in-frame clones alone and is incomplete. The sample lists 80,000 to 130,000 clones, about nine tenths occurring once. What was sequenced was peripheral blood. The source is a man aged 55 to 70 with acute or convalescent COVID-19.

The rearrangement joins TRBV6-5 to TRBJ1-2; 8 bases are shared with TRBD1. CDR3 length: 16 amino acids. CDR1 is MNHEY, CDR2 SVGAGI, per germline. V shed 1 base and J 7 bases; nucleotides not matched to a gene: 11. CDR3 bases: TGTGCCAGCAGTTACTGGTCCGCCAGGGGGCCCACTGGCTACACCTTC. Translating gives CASSYWSARGPTGYTF.

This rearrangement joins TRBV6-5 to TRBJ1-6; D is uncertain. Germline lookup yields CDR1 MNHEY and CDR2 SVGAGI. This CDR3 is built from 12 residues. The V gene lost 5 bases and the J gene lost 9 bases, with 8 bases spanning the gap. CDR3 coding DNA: TGTGCCAGCAGTCCCCTCGGTTCACCCCTCCACTTT. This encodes CASSPLGSPLHF.

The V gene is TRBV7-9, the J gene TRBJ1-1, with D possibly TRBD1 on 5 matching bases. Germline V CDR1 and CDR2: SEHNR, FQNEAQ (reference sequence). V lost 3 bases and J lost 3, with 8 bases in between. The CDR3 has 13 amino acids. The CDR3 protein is CASSFPTDTEAFF. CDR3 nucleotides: TGTGCCAGCAGCTTCCCGACAGACACTGAAGCTTTCTTT.

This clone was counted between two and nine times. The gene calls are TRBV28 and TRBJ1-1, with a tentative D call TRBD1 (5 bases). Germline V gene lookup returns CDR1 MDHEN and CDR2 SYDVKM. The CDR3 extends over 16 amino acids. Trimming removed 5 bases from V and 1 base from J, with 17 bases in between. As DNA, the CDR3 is TGTGCCAGCAGTACCGCGGGAGGGACGGGGAACACTGAAGCTTTCTTT. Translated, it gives CASSTAGGTGNTEAFF.

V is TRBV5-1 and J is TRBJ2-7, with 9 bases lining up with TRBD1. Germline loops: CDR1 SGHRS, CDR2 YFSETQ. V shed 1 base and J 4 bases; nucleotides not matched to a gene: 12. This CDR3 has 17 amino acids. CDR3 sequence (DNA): TGCGCCAGCAGCTTGAATAAGCCGGGACAGGGACTATACGAGCAGTACGTC. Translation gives CASSLNKPGQGLYEQYV.

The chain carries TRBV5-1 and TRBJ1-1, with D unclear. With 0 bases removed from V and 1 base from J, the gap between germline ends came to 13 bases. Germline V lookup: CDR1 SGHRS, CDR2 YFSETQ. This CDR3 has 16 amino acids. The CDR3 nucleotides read TGCGCCAGCAGCTTGGTGGGCAGCGGAGGGAACACTGAAGCTTTCTTT. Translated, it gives CASSLVGSGGNTEAFF. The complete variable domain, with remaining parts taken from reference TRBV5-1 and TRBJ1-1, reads KAGVTQTPRYLIKTRGQQVTLSCSPISGHRSVSWYQQTPGQGLQFLFEYFSETQRNKGNFPGRFSGRQFSNSRSEMNVSTLELGDSALYLCASSLVGSGGNTEAFFGQGTRLTVV.

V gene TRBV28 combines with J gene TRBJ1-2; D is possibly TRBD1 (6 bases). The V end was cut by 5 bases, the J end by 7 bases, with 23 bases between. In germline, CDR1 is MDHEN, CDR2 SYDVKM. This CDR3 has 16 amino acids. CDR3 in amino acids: CASSPSFGQLGGGYTF. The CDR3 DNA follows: TGTGCCAGCAGTCCGAGCTTTGGACAGCTAGGGGGTGGCTACACCTTC.

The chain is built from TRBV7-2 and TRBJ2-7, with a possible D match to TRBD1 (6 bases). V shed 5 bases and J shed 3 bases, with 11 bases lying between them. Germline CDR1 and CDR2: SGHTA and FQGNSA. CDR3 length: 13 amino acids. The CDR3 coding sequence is TGTGCCAGCAGCCTCAGGGGCGGCTACGAGCAGTACGTC. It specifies CASSLRGGYEQYV.

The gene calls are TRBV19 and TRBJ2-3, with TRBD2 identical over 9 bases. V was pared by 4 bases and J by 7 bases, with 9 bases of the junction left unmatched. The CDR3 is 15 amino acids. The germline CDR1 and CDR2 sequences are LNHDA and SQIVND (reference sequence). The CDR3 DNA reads TGTGCCAGTAGTAGGGCGGGAGGGCCTCAGCATACGCAGTATTTT. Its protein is CASSRAGGPQHTQYF.

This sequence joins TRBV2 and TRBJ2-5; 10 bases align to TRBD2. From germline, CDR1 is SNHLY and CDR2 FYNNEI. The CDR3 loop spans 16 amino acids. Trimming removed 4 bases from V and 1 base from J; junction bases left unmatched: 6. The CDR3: CASSVTSGHFQETQYF. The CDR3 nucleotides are TGTGCCAGCAGTGTGACTAGCGGGCATTTCCAAGAGACCCAGTACTTC.

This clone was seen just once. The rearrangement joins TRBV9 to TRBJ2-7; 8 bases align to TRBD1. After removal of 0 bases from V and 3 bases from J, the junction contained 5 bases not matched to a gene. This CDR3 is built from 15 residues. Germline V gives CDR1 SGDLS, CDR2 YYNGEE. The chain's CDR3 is CASSVEGQANYEQYF. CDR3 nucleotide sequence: TGTGCCAGCAGCGTAGAGGGACAGGCAAACTACGAGCAGTACTTC. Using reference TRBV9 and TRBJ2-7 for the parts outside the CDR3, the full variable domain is DSGVTQTPKHLITATGQRVTLRCSPRSGDLSVYWYQQSLDQGLQFLIQYYNGEERAKGNILERFSAQQFPDLHSELNLSSLELGDSALYFCASSVEGQANYEQYFGPGTRLTVT.

The DNA of the CDR3 is TGTGCCAGCAAGACAGGCTCCTACGAGCAGTACGTC. Its translation: CASKTGSYEQYV. This chain joins TRBV6-5 and TRBJ2-7, with D possibly TRBD1 on 6 matching bases. The CDR3 runs 12 residues. Looked up from germline, CDR1 is MNHEY and CDR2 is SVGAGI. V lost 7 bases and J lost 0, with 7 bases in between.

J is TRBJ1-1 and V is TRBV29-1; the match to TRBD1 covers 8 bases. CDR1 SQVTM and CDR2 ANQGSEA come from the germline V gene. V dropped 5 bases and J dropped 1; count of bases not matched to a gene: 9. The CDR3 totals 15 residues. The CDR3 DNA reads TGCAGCGTTATTCCGGTCGACAGGGGGAACACTGAAGCTTTCTTT. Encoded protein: CSVIPVDRGNTEAFF.

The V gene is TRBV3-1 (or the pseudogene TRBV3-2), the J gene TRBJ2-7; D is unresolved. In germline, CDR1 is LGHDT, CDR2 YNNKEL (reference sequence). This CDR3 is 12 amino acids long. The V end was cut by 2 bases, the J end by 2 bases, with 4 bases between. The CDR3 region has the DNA TGTGCCAGCAGCCAAATCGCCTACGAGCAGTACTTC. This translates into CASSQIAYEQYF.

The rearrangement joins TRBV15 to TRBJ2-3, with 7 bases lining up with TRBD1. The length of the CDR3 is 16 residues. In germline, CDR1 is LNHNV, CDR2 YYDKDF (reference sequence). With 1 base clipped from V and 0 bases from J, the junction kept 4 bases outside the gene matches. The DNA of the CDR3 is TGTGCCACCAGCAGAGGAGGGGGCCTGAGCACAGATACGCAGTATTTT. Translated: CATSRGGGLSTDTQYF.

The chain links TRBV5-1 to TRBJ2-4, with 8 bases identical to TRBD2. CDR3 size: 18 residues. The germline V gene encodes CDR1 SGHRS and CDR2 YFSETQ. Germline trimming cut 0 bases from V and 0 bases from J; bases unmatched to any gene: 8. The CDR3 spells CASSLEGLAGLAKNIQYF. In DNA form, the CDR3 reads TGCGCCAGCAGCTTGGAAGGGCTAGCGGGCTTAGCCAAAAACATTCAGTACTTC. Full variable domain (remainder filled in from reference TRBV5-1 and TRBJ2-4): KAGVTQTPRYLIKTRGQQVTLSCSPISGHRSVSWYQQTPGQGLQFLFEYFSETQRNKGNFPGRFSGRQFSNSRSEMNVSTLELGDSALYLCASSLEGLAGLAKNIQYFGAGTRLSVL.

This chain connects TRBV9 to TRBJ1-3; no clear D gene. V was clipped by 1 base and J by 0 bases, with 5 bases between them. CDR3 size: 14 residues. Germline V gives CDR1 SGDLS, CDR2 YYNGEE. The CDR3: CASSVHSSGNTIYF. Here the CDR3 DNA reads TGTGCCAGCAGCGTACACAGCTCTGGAAACACCATATATTTT.

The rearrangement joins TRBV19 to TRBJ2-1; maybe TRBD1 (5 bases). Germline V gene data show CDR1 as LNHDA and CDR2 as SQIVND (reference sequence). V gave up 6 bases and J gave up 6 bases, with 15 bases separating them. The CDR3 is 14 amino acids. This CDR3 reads CASRRQRTTNEQFF. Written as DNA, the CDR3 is TGTGCCAGTAGACGACAGAGGACCACCAATGAGCAGTTCTTC.

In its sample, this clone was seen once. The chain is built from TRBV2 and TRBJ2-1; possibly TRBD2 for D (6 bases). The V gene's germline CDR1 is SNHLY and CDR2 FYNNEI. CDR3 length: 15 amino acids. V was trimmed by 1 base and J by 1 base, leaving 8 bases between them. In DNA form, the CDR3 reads TGTGCCAGCAGTGAAGTCGGGAGTTCCTACAATGAGCAGTTCTTC. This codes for CASSEVGSSYNEQFF.

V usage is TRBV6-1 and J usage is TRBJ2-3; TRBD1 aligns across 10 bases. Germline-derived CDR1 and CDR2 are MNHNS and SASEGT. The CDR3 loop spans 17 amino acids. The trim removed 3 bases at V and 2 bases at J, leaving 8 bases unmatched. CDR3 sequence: CASSDPGQGIPTDTQYF. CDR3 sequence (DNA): TGTGCCAGCAGTGACCCGGGACAGGGGATCCCCACAGATACGCAGTATTTT.

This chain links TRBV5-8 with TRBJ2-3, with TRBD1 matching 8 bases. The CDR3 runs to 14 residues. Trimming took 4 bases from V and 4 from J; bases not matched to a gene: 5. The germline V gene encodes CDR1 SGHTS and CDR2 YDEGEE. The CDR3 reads CASSADRGADTQYF. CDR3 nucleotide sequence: TGTGCCAGCAGCGCCGACAGGGGCGCAGATACGCAGTATTTT.

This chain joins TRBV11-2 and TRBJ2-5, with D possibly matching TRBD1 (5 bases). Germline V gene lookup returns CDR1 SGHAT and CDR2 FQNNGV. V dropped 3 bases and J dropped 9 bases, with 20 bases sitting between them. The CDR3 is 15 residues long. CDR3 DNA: TGTGCCAGCAGCTTCTTTCAGGGTTTGGGTAGGGCCCAGTACTTC. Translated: CASSFFQGLGRAQYF. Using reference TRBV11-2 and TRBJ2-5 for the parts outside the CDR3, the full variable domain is EAGVAQSPRYKIIEKRQSVAFWCNPISGHATLYWYQQILGQGPKLLIQFQNNGVVDDSQLPKDRFSAERLKGVDSTLKIQPAKLEDSAVYLCASSFFQGLGRAQYFGPGTRLLVL.

CDR3 DNA: TGTGCCTCTATGGCGGTTAGCTCCTACAATGAGCAGTTCTTC. Translating it yields CASMAVSSYNEQFF. This chain joins TRBV19 and TRBJ2-1; D gene ambiguous. Per germline, CDR1 LNHDA and CDR2 SQIVND (reference sequence). The CDR3 is made up of 14 amino acids. V shed 11 bases and J shed 0 bases, with 14 bases lying between them.

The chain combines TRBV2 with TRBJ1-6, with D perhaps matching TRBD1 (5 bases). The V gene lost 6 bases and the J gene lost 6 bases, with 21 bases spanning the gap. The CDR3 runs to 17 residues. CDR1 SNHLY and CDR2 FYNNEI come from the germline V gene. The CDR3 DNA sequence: TGTGCCAGCAGCAGTCGGACGGGGGGTCTCGGTAATTCACCCCTCCACTTT. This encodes CASSSRTGGLGNSPLHF.

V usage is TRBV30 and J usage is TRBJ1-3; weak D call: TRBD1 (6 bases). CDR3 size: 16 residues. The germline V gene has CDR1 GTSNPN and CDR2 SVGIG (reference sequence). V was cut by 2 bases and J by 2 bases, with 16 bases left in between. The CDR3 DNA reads TGTGCCTGGAGTCCTGCGGGGGGCGTTACTGGAAACACCATATATTTT. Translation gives CAWSPAGGVTGNTIYF.

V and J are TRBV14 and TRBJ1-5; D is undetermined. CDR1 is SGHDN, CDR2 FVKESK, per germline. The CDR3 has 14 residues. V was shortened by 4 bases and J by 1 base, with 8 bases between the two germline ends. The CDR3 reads CASSRGGSNQPQHF. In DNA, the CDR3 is TGTGCCAGCAGCCGGGGAGGAAGCAATCAGCCCCAGCATTTT.

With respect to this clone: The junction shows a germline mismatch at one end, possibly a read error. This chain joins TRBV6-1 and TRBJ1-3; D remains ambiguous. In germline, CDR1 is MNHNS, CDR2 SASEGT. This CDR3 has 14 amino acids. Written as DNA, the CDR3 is TGTGCCAGCGGTGATGGCAGTTCTGGAAACACCATATATTTT. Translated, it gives CASGDGSSGNTIYF.

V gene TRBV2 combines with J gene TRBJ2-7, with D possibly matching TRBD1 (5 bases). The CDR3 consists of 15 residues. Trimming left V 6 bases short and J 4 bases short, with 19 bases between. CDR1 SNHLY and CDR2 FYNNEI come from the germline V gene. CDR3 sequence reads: CASSLRRTTLYEQYV. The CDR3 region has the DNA TGTGCCAGCAGCCTACGACGGACAACCCTTTACGAGCAGTACGTC.

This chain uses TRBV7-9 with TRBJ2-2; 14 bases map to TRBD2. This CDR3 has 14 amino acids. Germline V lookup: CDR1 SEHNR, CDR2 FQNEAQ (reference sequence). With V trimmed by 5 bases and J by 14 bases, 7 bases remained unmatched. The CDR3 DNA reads TGTGCCAGCAGCCGGGGACTAGCGGGAGTCGGACTGTTTTTT. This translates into CASSRGLAGVGLFF.

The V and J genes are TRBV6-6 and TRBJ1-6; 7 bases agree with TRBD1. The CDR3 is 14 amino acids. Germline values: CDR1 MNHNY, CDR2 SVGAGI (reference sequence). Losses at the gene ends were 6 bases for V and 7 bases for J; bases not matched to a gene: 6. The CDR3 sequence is CASRQGQTNSPLHF. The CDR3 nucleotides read TGTGCCAGCAGGCAGGGACAGACCAATTCACCCCTCCACTTT.

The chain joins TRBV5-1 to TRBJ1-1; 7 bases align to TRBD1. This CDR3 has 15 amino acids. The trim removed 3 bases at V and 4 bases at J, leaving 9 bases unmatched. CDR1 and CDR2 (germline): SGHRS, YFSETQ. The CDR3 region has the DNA TGCGCCAGCAGCTCCGCCAAAACAGGGGCCACTGAAGCTTTCTTT. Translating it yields CASSSAKTGATEAFF.

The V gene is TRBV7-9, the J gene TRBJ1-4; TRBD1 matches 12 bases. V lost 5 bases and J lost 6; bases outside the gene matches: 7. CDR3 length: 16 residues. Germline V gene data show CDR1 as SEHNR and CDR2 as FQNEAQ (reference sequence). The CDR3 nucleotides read TGTGCCAGCAGCACCCGGGACAGGGGGCGGGATGAAAAACTGTTTTTT. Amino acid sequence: CASSTRDRGRDEKLFF.